This T cell receptor beta chain comes out of a study of blood T cell repertoires in COVID-19. Germline CDR1 LNHDA, CDR2 SQIVND (reference sequence). The CDR3 contains 13 residues. Regarding this clone: The junction departs from the called germline gene at one end, perhaps through a read error. Other DNA sequences in the sample encode the same CDR3.

As originally analysed: From reference gene primer amplification, estimates of nucleated cell counts were derived. Measured with immunoSEQ multiplex PCR; TCRdb has only the in-frame clones, and not every one. Clone size and V and J calls were adopted from that table, with D and trimming inferred from the DNA. The sample has 150,000 to 200,000 clones, about 80% seen once. The receptor's source is a human donor with acute or convalescent COVID-19. The donor label of this sample is uncertain. This chain joins TRBV19 and TRBJ1-1, with D perhaps TRBD1 (6 bases). Sequenced input: peripheral blood. This CDR3 is CASSPTGNTEAFF. As DNA, the CDR3 is TGTGCCAGTAGTCCAACAGGGAACACCGAAGCTTTCTTT.